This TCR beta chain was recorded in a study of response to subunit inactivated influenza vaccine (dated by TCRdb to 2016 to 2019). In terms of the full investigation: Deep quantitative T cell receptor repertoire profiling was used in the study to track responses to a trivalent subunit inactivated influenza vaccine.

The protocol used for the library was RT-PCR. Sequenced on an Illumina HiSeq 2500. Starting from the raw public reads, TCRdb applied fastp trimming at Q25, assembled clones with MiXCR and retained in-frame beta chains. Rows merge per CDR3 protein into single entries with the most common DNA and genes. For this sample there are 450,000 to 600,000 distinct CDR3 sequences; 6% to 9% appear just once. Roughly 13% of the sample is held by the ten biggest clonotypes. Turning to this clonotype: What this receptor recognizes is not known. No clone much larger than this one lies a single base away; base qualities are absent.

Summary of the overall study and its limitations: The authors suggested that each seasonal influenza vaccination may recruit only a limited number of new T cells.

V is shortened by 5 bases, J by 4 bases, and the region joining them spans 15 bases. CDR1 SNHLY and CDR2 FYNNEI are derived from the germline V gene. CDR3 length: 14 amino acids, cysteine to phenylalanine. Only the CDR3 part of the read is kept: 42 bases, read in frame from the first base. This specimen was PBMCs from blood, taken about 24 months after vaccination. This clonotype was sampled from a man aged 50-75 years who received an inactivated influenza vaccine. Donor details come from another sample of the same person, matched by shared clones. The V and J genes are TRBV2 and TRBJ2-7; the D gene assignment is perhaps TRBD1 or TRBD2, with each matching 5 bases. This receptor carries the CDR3 CASSPDWGKYEQYF. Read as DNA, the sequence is TGTGCCAGCAGTCCAGACTGGGGGAAATACGAGCAGTACTTC.